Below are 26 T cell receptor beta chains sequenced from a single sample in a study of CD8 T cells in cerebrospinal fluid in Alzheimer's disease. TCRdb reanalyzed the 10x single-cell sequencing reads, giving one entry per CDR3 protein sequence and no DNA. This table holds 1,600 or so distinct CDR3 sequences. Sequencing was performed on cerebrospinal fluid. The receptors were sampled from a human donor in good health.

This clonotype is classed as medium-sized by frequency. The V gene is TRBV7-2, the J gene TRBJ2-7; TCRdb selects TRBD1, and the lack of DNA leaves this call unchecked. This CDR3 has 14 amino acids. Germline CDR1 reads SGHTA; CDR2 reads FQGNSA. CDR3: CASSLEGRSYEQYF.

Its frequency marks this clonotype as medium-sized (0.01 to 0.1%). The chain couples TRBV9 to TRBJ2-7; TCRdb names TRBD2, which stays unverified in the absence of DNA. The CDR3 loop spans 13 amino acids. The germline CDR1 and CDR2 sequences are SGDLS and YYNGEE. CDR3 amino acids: CASSTGLVEEQYF.

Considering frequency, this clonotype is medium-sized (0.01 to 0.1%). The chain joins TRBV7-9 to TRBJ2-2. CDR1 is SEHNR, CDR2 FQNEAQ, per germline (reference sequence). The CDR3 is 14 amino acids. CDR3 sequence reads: CALSMGTRPGELFF.

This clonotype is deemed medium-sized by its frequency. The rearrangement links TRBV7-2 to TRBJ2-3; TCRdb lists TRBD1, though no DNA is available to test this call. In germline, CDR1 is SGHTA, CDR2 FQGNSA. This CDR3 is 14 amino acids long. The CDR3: CASSYDTGADTQYF.

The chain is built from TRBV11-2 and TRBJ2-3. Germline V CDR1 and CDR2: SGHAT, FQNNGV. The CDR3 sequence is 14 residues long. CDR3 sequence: CASELRLAADTQYF.

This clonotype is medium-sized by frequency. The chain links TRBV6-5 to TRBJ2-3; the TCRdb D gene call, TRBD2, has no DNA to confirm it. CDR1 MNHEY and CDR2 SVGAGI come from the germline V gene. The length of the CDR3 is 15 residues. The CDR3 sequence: CASSTSGGRTDTQYF.

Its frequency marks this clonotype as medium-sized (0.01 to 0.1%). The CDR3 here is CASSRRTGGYEQYF. This sequence joins TRBV6-2 or TRBV6-3 and TRBJ2-7; the TCRdb D gene call, TRBD1, has no DNA to confirm it. The CDR3 has 14 amino acids. The germline V gene has CDR1 MNHEY and CDR2 SVGEGT.

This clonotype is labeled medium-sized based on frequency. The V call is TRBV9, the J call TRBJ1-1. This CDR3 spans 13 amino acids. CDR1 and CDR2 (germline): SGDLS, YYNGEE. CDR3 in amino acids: CASSPSIYTEAFF.

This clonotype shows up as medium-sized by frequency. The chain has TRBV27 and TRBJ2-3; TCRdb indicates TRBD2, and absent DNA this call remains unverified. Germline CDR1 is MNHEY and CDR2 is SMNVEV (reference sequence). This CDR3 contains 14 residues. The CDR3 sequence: CASSLGLAWDTQYF.

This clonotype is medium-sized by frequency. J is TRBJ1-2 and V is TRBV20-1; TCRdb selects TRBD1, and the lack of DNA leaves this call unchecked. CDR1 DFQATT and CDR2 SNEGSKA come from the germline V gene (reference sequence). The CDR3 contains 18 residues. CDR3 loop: CSARGLLSGTGIGDGYTF.

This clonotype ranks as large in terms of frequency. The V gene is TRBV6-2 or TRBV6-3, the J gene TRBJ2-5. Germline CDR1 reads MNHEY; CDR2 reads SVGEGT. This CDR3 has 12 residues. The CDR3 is CASTSVQETQYF.

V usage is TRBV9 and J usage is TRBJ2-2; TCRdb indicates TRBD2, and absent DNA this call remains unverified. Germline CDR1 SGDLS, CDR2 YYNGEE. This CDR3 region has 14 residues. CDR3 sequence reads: CASSYRPSTGELFF.

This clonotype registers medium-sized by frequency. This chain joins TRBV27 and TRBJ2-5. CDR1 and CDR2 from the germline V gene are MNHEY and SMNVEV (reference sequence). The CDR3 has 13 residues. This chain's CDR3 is CASSPNLGETQYF.

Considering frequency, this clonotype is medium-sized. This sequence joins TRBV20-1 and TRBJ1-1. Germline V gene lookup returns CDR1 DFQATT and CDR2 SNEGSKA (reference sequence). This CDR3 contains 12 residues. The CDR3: CSARRQGMGAFF.

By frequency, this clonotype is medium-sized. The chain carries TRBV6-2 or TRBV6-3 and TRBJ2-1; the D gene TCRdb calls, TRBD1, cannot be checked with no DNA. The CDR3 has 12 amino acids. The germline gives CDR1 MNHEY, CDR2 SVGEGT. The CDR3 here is CAGQSPPNEQFF.

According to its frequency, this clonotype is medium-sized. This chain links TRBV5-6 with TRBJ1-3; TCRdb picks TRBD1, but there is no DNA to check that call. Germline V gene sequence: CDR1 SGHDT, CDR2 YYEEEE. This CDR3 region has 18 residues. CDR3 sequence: CASSLALGRTHSGNTIYF. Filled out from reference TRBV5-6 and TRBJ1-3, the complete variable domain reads DAGVTQSPTHLIKTRGQQVTLRCSPKSGHDTVSWYQQALGQGPQFIFQYYEEEERQRGNFPDRFSGHQFPNYSSELNVNALLLGDSALYLCASSLALGRTHSGNTIYFGEGSWLTVV.

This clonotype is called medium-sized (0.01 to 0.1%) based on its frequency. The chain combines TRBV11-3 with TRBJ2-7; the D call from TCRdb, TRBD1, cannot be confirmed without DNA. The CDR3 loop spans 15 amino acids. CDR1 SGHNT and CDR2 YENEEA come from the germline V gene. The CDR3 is CASSPRDRSSYEQYF.

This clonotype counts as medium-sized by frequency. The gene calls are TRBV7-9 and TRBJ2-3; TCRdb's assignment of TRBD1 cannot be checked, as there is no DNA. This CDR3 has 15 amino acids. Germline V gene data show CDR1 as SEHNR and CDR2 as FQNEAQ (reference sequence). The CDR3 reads CASSLEGHGTDTQYF.

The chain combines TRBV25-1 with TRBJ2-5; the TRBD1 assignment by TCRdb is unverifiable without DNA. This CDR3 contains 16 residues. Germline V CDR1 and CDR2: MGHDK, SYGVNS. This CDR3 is CASSEVGQGAGETQYF.

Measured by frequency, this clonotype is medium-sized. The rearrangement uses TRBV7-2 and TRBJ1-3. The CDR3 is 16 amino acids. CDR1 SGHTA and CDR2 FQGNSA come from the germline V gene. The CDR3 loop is CASSLAGVGSGNTIYF. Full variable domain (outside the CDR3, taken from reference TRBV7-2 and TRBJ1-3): GAGVSQSPSNKVTEKGKDVELRCDPISGHTALYWYRQSLGQGLEFLIYFQGNSAPDKSGLPSDRFSAERTGGSVSTLTIQRTQQEDSAVYLCASSLAGVGSGNTIYFGEGSWLTVV.

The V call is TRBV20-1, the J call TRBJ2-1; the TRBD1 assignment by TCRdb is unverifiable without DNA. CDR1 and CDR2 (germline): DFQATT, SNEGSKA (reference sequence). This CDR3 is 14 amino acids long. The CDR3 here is CSARGDRLIGEQFF.

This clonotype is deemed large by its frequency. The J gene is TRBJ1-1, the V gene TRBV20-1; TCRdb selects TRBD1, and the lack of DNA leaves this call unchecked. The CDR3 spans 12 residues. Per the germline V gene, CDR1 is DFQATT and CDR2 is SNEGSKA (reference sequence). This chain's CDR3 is CSASPRGTEAFF.

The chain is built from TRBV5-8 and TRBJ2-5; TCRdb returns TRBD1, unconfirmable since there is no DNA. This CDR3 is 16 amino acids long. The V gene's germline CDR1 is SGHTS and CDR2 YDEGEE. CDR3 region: CASSMGQGHYQETQYF.

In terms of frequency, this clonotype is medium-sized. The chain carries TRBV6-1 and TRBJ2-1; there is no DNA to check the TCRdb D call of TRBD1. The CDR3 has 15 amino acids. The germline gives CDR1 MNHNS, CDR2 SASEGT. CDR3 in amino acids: CASSEEWDAGSEQFF.

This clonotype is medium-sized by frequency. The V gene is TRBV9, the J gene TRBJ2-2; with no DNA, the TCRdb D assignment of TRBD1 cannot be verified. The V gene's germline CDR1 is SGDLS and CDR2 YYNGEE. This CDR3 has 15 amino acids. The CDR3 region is CASSVGGPGTGELFF.

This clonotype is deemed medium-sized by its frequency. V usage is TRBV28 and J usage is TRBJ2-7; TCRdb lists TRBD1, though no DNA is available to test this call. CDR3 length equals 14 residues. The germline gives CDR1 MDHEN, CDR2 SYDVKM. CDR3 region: CASSSIGISYEQYF.